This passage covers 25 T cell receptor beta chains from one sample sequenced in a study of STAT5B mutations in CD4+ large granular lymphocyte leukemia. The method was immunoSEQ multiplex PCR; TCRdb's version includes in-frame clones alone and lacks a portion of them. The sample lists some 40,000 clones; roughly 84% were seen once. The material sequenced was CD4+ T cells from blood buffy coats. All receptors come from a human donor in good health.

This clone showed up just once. This CDR3 reads CASSDEAGAYNEQFF. CDR3 nucleotide sequence: TGTGCCAGCAGTGATGAGGCGGGAGCCTACAATGAGCAGTTCTTC. The chain recombines TRBV2 with TRBJ2-1; 7 bases align to TRBD2. The CDR3 has 15 residues. Germline V CDR1 and CDR2: SNHLY, FYNNEI. After removal of 3 bases from V and 2 bases from J, the junction contained 4 bases not matched to a gene.

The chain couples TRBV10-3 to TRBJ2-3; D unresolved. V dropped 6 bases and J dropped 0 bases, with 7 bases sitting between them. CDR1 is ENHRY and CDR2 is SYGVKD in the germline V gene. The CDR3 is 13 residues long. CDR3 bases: TGTGCCATCAGCAGCTCTAGCACAGATACGCAGTATTTT. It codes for CAISSSSTDTQYF.

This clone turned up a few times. The DNA for the CDR3 is TGTGCCAGCTCACCATCCGGGACACTCTATGGCTACACCTTC. Translating it yields CASSPSGTLYGYTF. The chain links TRBV18 to TRBJ1-2; D possibly corresponds to TRBD1 (6 bases). Trimming removed 2 bases from V and 4 bases from J, with 11 bases in between. The germline gives CDR1 KGHSH, CDR2 LQKENI. This CDR3 has 14 amino acids.

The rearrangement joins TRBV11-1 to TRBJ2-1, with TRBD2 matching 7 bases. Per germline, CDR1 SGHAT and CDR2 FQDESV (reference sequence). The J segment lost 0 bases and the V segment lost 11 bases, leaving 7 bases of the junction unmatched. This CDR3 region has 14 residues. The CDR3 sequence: CASMGGSSYNEQFF. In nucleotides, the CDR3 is TGTGCCTCGATGGGGGGGAGCTCCTACAATGAGCAGTTCTTC.

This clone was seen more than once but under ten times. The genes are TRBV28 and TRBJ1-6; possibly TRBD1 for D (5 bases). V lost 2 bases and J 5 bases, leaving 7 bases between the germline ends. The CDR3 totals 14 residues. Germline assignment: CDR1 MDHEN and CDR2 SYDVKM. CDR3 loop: CASSLGGNNSPLHF. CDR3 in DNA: TGTGCCAGCAGTTTAGGGGGGAATAATTCACCCCTCCACTTT.

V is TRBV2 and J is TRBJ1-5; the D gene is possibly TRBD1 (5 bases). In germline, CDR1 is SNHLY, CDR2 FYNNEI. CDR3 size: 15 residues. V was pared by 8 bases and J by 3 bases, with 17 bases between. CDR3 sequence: CASGAEVGTNQPQHF. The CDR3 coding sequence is TGTGCCAGCGGGGCGGAGGTGGGAACCAATCAGCCCCAGCATTTT.

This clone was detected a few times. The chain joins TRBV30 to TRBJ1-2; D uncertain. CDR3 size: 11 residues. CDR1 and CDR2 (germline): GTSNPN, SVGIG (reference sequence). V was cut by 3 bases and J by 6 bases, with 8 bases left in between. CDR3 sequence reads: CAWRTLDGYTF. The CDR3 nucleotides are TGTGCCTGGAGAACCCTGGATGGCTACACCTTC.

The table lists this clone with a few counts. CDR3 nucleotide sequence: TGTGCCAGCAGTCCTACTAGCGGGGGGGCCTACGAGCAGTACTTC. It specifies CASSPTSGGAYEQYF. The V gene is TRBV6-1, the J gene TRBJ2-7; 13 bases are shared with TRBD2. The CDR3 has 15 amino acids. The J segment lost 2 bases and the V segment lost 5 bases, leaving 3 bases of the junction unmatched. Germline V gene data show CDR1 as MNHNS and CDR2 as SASEGT.

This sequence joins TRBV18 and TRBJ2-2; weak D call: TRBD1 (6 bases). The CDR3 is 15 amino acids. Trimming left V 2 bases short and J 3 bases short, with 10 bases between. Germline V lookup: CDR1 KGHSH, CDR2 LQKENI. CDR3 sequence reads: CASSPGHRDTGELFF. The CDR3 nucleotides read TGTGCCAGCTCACCAGGTCACAGGGACACCGGGGAGCTGTTTTTT.

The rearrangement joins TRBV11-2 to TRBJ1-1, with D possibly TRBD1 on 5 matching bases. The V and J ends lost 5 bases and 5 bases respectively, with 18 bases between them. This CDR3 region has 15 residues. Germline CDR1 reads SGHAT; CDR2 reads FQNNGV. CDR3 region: CASSAEYGGRTEAFF. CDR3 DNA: TGTGCCAGCAGCGCCGAGTACGGGGGTCGGACTGAAGCTTTCTTT.

CDR3 nucleotide sequence: TGTGCCTGGAGTGTACAGGGAGAAGCTTTCTTT. Protein product: CAWSVQGEAFF. The V and J genes are TRBV30 and TRBJ1-1, with a tentative D call TRBD1 (6 bases). The CDR3 consists of 11 residues. V lost 0 bases to trimming and J lost 8 bases, with 7 bases between them. Germline assignment: CDR1 GTSNPN and CDR2 SVGIG (reference sequence). The variable domain in full, completed from reference TRBV30 and TRBJ1-1, reads SQTIHQWPATLVQPVGSPLSLECTVEGTSNPNLYWYRQAAGRGLQLLFYSVGIGQISSEVPQNLSASRPQDRQFILSSKKLLLSDSGFYLCAWSVQGEAFFGQGTRLTVV.

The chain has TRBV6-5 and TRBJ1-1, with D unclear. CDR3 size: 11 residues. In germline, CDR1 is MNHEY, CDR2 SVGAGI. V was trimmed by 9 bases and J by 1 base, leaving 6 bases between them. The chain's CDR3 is CASVKNTEAFF. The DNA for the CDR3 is TGTGCCAGTGTTAAGAACACTGAAGCTTTCTTT.

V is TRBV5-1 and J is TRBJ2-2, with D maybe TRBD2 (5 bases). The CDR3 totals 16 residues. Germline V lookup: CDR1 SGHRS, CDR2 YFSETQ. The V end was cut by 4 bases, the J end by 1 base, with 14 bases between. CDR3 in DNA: TGCGCCAGCAGCCCGGATGGACTCCAGAACACCGGGGAGCTGTTTTTT. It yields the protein CASSPDGLQNTGELFF.

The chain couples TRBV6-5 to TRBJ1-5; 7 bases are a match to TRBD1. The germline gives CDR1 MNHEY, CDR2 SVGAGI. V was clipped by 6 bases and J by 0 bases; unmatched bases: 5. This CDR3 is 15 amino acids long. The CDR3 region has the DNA TGTGCCAGCAGATCACAGGGGTTTAGCAATCAGCCCCAGCATTTT. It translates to CASRSQGFSNQPQHF.

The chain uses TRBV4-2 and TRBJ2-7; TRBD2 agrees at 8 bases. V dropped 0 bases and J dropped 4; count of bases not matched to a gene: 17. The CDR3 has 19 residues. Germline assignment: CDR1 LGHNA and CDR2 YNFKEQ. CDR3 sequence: CASSQDWGLGVGASYEQYF. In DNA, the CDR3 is TGTGCCAGCAGCCAAGATTGGGGACTAGGAGTGGGGGCTTCTTACGAGCAGTACTTC.

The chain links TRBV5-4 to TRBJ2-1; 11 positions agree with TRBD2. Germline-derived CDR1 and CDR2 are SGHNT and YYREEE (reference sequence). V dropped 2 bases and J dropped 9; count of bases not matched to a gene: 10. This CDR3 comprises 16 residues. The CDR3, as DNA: TGTGCCAGCAGCTTCGACCCCGGGACTAGCGGACGTGAGCAGTTCTTC. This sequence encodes CASSFDPGTSGREQFF.

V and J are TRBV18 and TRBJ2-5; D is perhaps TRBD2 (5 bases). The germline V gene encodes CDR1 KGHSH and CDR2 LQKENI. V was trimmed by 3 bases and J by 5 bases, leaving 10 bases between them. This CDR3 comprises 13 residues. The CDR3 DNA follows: TGTGCCAGCTCACCGGACTCATTGGAGACCCAGTACTTC. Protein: CASSPDSLETQYF.

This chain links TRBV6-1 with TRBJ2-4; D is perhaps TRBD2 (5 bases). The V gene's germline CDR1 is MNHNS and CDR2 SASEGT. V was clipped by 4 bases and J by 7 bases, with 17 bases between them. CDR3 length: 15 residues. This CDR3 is CASSVQLDLDNIQYF. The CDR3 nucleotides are TGTGCCAGCAGTGTTCAACTAGATTTGGATAACATTCAGTACTTC.

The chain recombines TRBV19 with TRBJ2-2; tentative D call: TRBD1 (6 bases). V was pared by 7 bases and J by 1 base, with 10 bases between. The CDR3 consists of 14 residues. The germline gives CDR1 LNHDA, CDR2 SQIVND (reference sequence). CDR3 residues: CASIRTVNTGELFF. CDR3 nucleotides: TGTGCCAGTATAAGGACAGTGAACACCGGGGAGCTGTTTTTT.

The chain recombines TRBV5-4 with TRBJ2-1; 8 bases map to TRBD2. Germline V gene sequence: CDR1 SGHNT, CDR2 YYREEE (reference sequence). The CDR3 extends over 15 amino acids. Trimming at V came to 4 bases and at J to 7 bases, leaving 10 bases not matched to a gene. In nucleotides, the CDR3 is TGTGCCAGCAGCCCTCCTAGACTAGCGTCAAATGAGCAGTTCTTC. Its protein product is CASSPPRLASNEQFF.

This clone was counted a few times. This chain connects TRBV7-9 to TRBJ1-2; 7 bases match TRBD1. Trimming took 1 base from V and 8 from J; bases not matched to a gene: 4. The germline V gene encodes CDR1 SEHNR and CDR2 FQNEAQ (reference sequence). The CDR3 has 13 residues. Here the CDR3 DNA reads TGTGCCAGCAGCTTAGTCCAGGGGGAAGGCTACACCTTC. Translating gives CASSLVQGEGYTF. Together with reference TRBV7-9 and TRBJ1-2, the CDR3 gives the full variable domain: DTGVSQNPRHKITKRGQNVTFRCDPISEHNRLYWYRQTLGQGPEFLTYFQNEAQLEKSRLLSDRFSAERPKGSFSTLEIQRTEQGDSAMYLCASSLVQGEGYTFGSGTRLTVV.

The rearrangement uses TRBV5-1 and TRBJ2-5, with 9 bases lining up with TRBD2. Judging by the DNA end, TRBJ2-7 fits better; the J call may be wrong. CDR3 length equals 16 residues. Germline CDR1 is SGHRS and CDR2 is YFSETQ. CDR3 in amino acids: CASSLAAGGSSYEQYF. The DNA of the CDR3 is TGCGCCAGCAGCTTGGCAGCGGGGGGCAGCTCCTACGAGCAGTACTTC.

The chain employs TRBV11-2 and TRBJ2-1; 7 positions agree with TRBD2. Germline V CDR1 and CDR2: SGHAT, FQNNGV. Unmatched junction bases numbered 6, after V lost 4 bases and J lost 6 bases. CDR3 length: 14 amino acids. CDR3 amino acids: CASSSPGRGNEQFF. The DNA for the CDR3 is TGTGCCAGCAGCTCACCTGGGAGGGGCAATGAGCAGTTCTTC.

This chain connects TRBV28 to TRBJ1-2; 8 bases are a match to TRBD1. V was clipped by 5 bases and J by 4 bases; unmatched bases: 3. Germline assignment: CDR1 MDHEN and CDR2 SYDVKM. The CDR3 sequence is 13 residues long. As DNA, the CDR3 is TGTGCCAGCAGTCAGGGGGCTGGCTATGGCTACACCTTC. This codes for CASSQGAGYGYTF.

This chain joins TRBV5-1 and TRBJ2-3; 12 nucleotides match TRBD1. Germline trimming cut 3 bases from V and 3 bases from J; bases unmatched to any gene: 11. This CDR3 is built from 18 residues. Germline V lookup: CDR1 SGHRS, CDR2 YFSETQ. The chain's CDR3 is CASSSVVGQGAGTDTQYF. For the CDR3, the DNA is TGCGCCAGCAGCTCGGTTGTGGGACAGGGGGCAGGGACAGATACGCAGTATTTT. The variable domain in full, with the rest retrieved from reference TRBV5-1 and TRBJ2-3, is KAGVTQTPRYLIKTRGQQVTLSCSPISGHRSVSWYQQTPGQGLQFLFEYFSETQRNKGNFPGRFSGRQFSNSRSEMNVSTLELGDSALYLCASSSVVGQGAGTDTQYFGPGTRLTVL.